This entry describes one T cell receptor (beta chain). Its antigen is not known. These data are taken from a study of memory CD4+ T cells and cytomegalovirus serostatus. V was pared by 4 bases and J by 8 bases, with 15 bases between. The V gene's germline CDR1 is SGDLS and CDR2 YYNGEE. This CDR3 has 13 amino acids. Single viable CD3+CD4+CD8-CD45RO+ cells were sorted as the memory CD4+ T cells. Assay used: immunoSEQ multiplex PCR; TCRdb lists only in-frame clones, some missing. The data hold over 50,000 clones, with roughly 79% observed a single time. Study outcomes and limitations: Each of around 69 CMV-associated TCRbeta sequences occurred in one to five individuals. Repertoires predicted CMV serostatus with median bootstrapped AUC of about 0.94. Suggested: most of the CMV-linked TCR signature lies in CD4+ memory cells.

Sequencing input: memory CD4+ T cells from blood. The chain recombines TRBV9 with TRBJ1-2, with D possibly TRBD1 on 6 matching bases. The receptor comes from an adult in good health and CMV-seronegative. This CDR3 is CASSTTGIRGYTF. CDR3 DNA sequence: TGTGCCAGCAGCACGACAGGCATTCGGGGCTACACCTTC.